These 27 T cell receptor beta chains were all obtained from the same sample, sequenced in a study of OX40 agonist ivuxolimab in advanced cancers. Only in-frame clones appear in the TCRdb table, and some are missing; sequencing was by immunoSEQ multiplex PCR. The sample lists about 69,000 clones; around 87% were seen once. This specimen was CD4+ or CD8+ T cells sorted from blood, taken in a trial of the OX40 agonist ivuxolimab. The receptors shown here come from an adult with an advanced solid tumor such as melanoma, head and neck, liver or kidney cancer.

This clone was recorded once. This chain joins TRBV30 and TRBJ1-5; TRBD1 matches 7 bases. V shed 0 bases and J 5 bases; nucleotides not matched to a gene: 4. CDR3 length equals 14 residues. The V gene's germline CDR1 is GTSNPN and CDR2 SVGIG (reference sequence). The CDR3 is CAWSVGTVDQPQHF. CDR3 DNA: TGTGCCTGGAGTGTCGGGACAGTAGATCAGCCCCAGCATTTT.

The chain has TRBV4-3 and TRBJ2-3; 11 bases fit TRBD2. The CDR3 consists of 15 residues. Germline trimming cut 4 bases from V and 5 bases from J; bases unmatched to any gene: 5. Germline CDR1 reads LGHNA; CDR2 reads YSLEER. The CDR3 DNA reads TGCGCCAGCAGCCGGGGCGGACTAGCGGGAGATACGCAGTATTTT. Amino acid sequence: CASSRGGLAGDTQYF.

This chain joins TRBV11-2 and TRBJ2-1, with 8 nucleotides matching TRBD2. V shed 3 bases and J 8 bases; nucleotides not matched to a gene: 6. Germline assignment: CDR1 SGHAT and CDR2 FQNNGV. The CDR3 sequence is 14 residues long. The CDR3 protein is CASSFSGIRDEQFF. In nucleotides, the CDR3 is TGTGCCAGCAGCTTTAGCGGGATAAGGGATGAGCAGTTCTTC.

This chain joins TRBV28 and TRBJ2-2; the match to TRBD2 covers 11 bases. Germline-derived CDR1 and CDR2 are MDHEN and SYDVKM. The CDR3 has 17 residues. V was clipped by 6 bases and J by 4 bases; unmatched bases: 10. This CDR3 is CASSLGLAGLRTGELFF. The CDR3 DNA reads as TGTGCCAGCAGCCTTGGACTAGCGGGTCTTCGCACCGGGGAGCTGTTTTTT.

The chain carries TRBV27 and TRBJ2-7; TRBD2 matches at 9 bases. This CDR3 contains 15 residues. Germline CDR1 is MNHEY and CDR2 is SMNVEV (reference sequence). Germline trimming cut 5 bases from V and 2 bases from J; bases unmatched to any gene: 7. DNA of the CDR3: TGTGCCAGCAGTCCTAAGGCTAGCGGGGCCTACGAGCAGTACTTC. Its protein is CASSPKASGAYEQYF.

J is TRBJ1-1 and V is TRBV6-5; TRBD1 agrees at 8 bases. The CDR3 has 14 amino acids. The germline gives CDR1 MNHEY, CDR2 SVGAGI. The junction had 8 bases not matched to a gene; V was cut back by 6 bases and J by 5 bases. This chain's CDR3 is CASRPDRERTEAFF. The CDR3 DNA reads as TGTGCCAGCAGACCGGACAGGGAAAGGACTGAAGCTTTCTTT.

The chain carries TRBV7-2 and TRBJ2-5; no clear D gene. The CDR3 runs 14 residues. Germline V lookup: CDR1 SGHTA, CDR2 FQGNSA. Trimming removed 0 bases at V and 2 bases at J, with 7 bases between. The chain's CDR3 is CASSLARRQETQYF. The CDR3 nucleotides are TGTGCCAGCAGCTTAGCTCGCAGACAAGAGACCCAGTACTTC.

V is TRBV28 and J is TRBJ2-7, with D maybe TRBD2 (6 bases). The CDR3 covers 12 residues. V was shortened by 10 bases and J by 5 bases, with 15 bases between the two germline ends. Germline V gene data show CDR1 as MDHEN and CDR2 as SYDVKM. CDR3 DNA: TGTGCCACCCATGGGGGGAGAAACGAGCAGTACTTC. This gives the protein CATHGGRNEQYF.

V usage is TRBV7-2 and J usage is TRBJ1-2; D is possibly TRBD1 (6 bases). The germline V and J ends were trimmed by 1 base and 5 bases, with 14 bases remaining between them. Looked up from germline, CDR1 is SGHTA and CDR2 is FQGNSA. The CDR3 extends over 15 amino acids. DNA for the CDR3: TGTGCCAGCAGCTTAGTGGACAGAGACTTATATGGCTACACCTTC. Translating gives CASSLVDRDLYGYTF.

In its sample, this clone was seen a few times. This rearrangement joins TRBV10-3 to TRBJ2-7, with D perhaps TRBD1 (6 bases). CDR1 is ENHRY and CDR2 is SYGVKD in the germline V gene. CDR3 length equals 13 residues. Trimming removed 2 bases from V and 7 bases from J, with 12 bases in between. The CDR3 nucleotides read TGTGCCATCAGTGAGCGGCAGGGGATGGAGCAGTACTTC. Its protein is CAISERQGMEQYF.

The J gene is TRBJ2-5, the V gene TRBV6-6; 12 nucleotides agree with TRBD2. The CDR3 has 15 residues. V shed 6 bases and J 5 bases; nucleotides not matched to a gene: 7. The V gene's germline CDR1 is MNHNY and CDR2 SVGAGI (reference sequence). The CDR3, as DNA: TGTGCCAGCAGATTCCTAGCGGGAGGGGGGGAGACCCAGTACTTC. Translated: CASRFLAGGGETQYF.

The genes are TRBV28 and TRBJ2-5; no clear D. CDR1 MDHEN and CDR2 SYDVKM come from the germline V gene. The CDR3 covers 15 residues. Trimming stripped 2 bases from V and 4 bases from J, with 14 bases between. The CDR3 sequence: CASSLRRLNGETQYF. CDR3 nucleotide sequence: TGTGCCAGCAGTTTAAGGCGGCTCAACGGAGAGACCCAGTACTTC.

The genes are TRBV9 and TRBJ2-3; D call uncertain. V was clipped by 0 bases and J by 0 bases, with 5 bases between them. The CDR3 is 14 residues long. The germline gives CDR1 SGDLS, CDR2 YYNGEE. The CDR3 DNA reads TGTGCCAGCAGCGTAGACTTAAGCACAGATACGCAGTATTTT. Translated: CASSVDLSTDTQYF.

The table lists this clone with a few counts. The CDR3 sequence: CASRKSSGANVLTF. Written as DNA, the CDR3 is TGTGCCAGCAGAAAGAGCTCTGGGGCCAACGTCCTGACTTTC. The V gene is TRBV2, the J gene TRBJ2-6, with D hard to call. V gave up 6 bases and J gave up 0 bases, with 6 bases separating them. The V gene's germline CDR1 is SNHLY and CDR2 FYNNEI. CDR3 length: 14 residues.

The chain uses TRBV4-1 and TRBJ1-5; possible D gene TRBD1, 5 bases. This CDR3 has 14 residues. V shed 1 base and J shed 7 bases, with 11 bases lying between them. CDR1 is MGHRA, CDR2 YSYEKL, per germline. CDR3 sequence reads: CASSQGAEGQPQHF. The CDR3 DNA reads as TGCGCCAGCAGCCAAGGGGCAGAGGGGCAGCCCCAGCATTTT.

The rearrangement uses TRBV2 and TRBJ1-2; TRBD1 aligns across 7 bases. V lost 3 bases to trimming and J lost 6 bases; unmatched junction nucleotides: 1. The CDR3 contains 12 residues. In germline, CDR1 is SNHLY, CDR2 FYNNEI. This CDR3 reads CASSDRGNGYTF. DNA for the CDR3: TGTGCCAGCAGTGACAGGGGGAATGGCTACACCTTC.

The chain combines TRBV7-6 with TRBJ2-2, with unresolved D. The CDR3 has 14 residues. Germline-derived CDR1 and CDR2 are SGHVS and FNYEAQ. With 5 bases removed from V and 6 bases from J, the gap between germline ends came to 13 bases. The CDR3 sequence is CASSQGPTAGELFF. The CDR3 coding sequence is TGTGCCAGCAGCCAAGGACCGACCGCCGGGGAGCTGTTTTTT.

The chain carries TRBV7-8 and TRBJ1-6; D not resolved. Per the germline V gene, CDR1 is SGHVS and CDR2 is FQNEAQ. The CDR3 extends over 14 amino acids. V lost 5 bases to trimming and J lost 6 bases, with 11 bases between them. The DNA for the CDR3 is TGTGCCAGCAGCCTCCTGTTTCTTAATTCACCCCTCCACTTT. Its translation: CASSLLFLNSPLHF.

The V call is TRBV19, the J call TRBJ2-5, with D perhaps assigned TRBD1 or TRBD2 (5 bases each). Between the trimmed V and J ends, which lost 5 bases and 11 bases, there was a span of 27 bases. The CDR3 runs to 16 residues. Germline V gene data show CDR1 as LNHDA and CDR2 as SQIVND (reference sequence). The CDR3 reads CASSPHRDRTRREQYF. In DNA, the CDR3 is TGTGCCAGTAGTCCTCACCGGGACCGCACTAGGAGAGAGCAGTACTTC.

CDR3 DNA sequence: TGTGCCAGCTCACGGGGACTAGCGGGAGTACTCACCGGGGAGCTGTTTTTT. Its protein product is CASSRGLAGVLTGELFF. The chain is built from TRBV18 and TRBJ2-2, with TRBD2 matching over 14 bases. CDR1 is KGHSH and CDR2 is LQKENI in the germline V gene. The J segment lost 4 bases and the V segment lost 4 bases, leaving 5 bases of the junction unmatched. There are 17 residues in the CDR3.

This sequence joins TRBV7-2 and TRBJ2-7, with 7 positions matching TRBD1. The V gene's germline CDR1 is SGHTA and CDR2 FQGNSA. Trimming took 4 bases from V and 2 from J; bases not matched to a gene: 14. The CDR3 contains 17 residues. CDR3 in amino acids: CASSSTTNRGPPYEQYF. In DNA, the CDR3 is TGTGCCAGCAGCTCCACAACAAACAGGGGTCCTCCCTACGAGCAGTACTTC.

The J gene is TRBJ2-5, the V gene TRBV15, with TRBD1 matching 10 bases. V lost 4 bases and J lost 5; bases outside the gene matches: 1. The CDR3 sequence is 13 residues long. Germline loops: CDR1 LNHNV, CDR2 YYDKDF (reference sequence). CDR3 DNA: TGTGCCACCAGCACGGGACAGGGGGAGACCCAGTACTTC. This codes for CATSTGQGETQYF.

The V gene is TRBV6-5, the J gene TRBJ2-3, with 7 bases matching TRBD2. CDR1 MNHEY and CDR2 SVGAGI come from the germline V gene. V lost 8 bases to trimming and J lost 5 bases; unmatched junction nucleotides: 7. The CDR3 loop spans 13 amino acids. In DNA form, the CDR3 reads TGTGCCAGCGGGAGGCGGGAGAAAGATACGCAGTATTTT. This translates into CASGRREKDTQYF.

The chain joins TRBV27 to TRBJ1-2, with 7 bases lining up with TRBD1. Unmatched junction bases numbered 1, after V lost 2 bases and J lost 7 bases. Germline CDR1 MNHEY, CDR2 SMNVEV (reference sequence). The CDR3 totals 12 residues. CDR3 sequence reads: CASSLQGGGYTF. CDR3 sequence (DNA): TGTGCCAGCAGTTTACAGGGGGGTGGCTACACCTTC.

The rearrangement joins TRBV2 to TRBJ2-7, with 10 bases matching TRBD1. V was clipped by 9 bases and J by 7 bases; unmatched bases: 12. CDR3 length equals 14 residues. CDR1 and CDR2 from the germline V gene are SNHLY and FYNNEI. The CDR3 is CASDAGQGHREQYF. CDR3 DNA: TGTGCCAGTGATGCGGGACAGGGGCATCGGGAGCAGTACTTC.

The chain has TRBV2 and TRBJ2-7, with D perhaps assigned TRBD1 or TRBD2 (6 bases each). The germline V and J ends were trimmed by 8 bases and 4 bases, with 15 bases remaining between them. This CDR3 spans 13 amino acids. From germline, CDR1 is SNHLY and CDR2 FYNNEI. The CDR3, as DNA: TGTGCCAGCCTCTTGGGGGCGGGGTACGAGCAGTACTTC. Protein: CASLLGAGYEQYF.

The chain links TRBV5-1 to TRBJ1-1; D is perhaps TRBD1 (6 bases). Germline CDR1 reads SGHRS; CDR2 reads YFSETQ. The CDR3 is made up of 14 amino acids. V was cut by 3 bases and J by 6 bases, with 15 bases left in between. The CDR3 nucleotides are TGCGCCAGCAGCTCGGGGGGCTCTAGCGCTGAAGCTTTCTTT. Translating it yields CASSSGGSSAEAFF. Variable domain in full (rest from reference TRBV5-1 and TRBJ1-1): KAGVTQTPRYLIKTRGQQVTLSCSPISGHRSVSWYQQTPGQGLQFLFEYFSETQRNKGNFPGRFSGRQFSNSRSEMNVSTLELGDSALYLCASSSGGSSAEAFFGQGTRLTVV.